The 7 T cell receptor beta chains reported below all come from one sample, sequenced in a study of blood T cells in healthy people across ages. The authors ran a second PCR of about 6 to 11 cycles using a sample-barcoded 5' primer and a J-beta primer mix. TCRdb used MiXCR to reprocess the 5' RACE reads, holding one entry per CDR3 protein. Of around 2 million distinct CDR3 sequences in the sample, 35% to 50% are singletons; the top ten hold 20% to 25%. The sequencing sample was made of blood. The source is a human donor in good health.

J is TRBJ2-1 and V is TRBV13, with 9 nucleotides matching TRBD2. J was trimmed by 5 bases and V by 1 base; bases with no gene match: 21. The CDR3 totals 21 residues. Per the germline V gene, CDR1 is PRHDT and CDR2 is FYEKMQ (reference sequence). CDR3 in amino acids: CASSLEFSFGGGASGDNEQFF. For the CDR3, the DNA is TGTGCCAGCAGCTTAGAGTTTTCGTTCGGCGGGGGGGCTTCGGGGGACAATGAGCAGTTCTTC.

This clonotype occurred a few times. This sequence joins TRBV6-2 or TRBV6-3 and TRBJ1-5, with D unresolved. CDR3 length: 15 residues. V lost 2 bases and J lost 0, with 8 bases in between. CDR1 and CDR2 (germline): MNHEY, SVGEGT. CDR3 DNA: TGTGCCAGCAGTTACGACGGGAATAGCAATCAGCCCCAGCATTTT. This encodes CASSYDGNSNQPQHF.

The V and J genes are TRBV7-3 and TRBJ2-1; TRBD2 matches 7 bases. V gave up 4 bases and J gave up 0 bases; unmatched junction bases: 9. The CDR3 runs to 17 residues. CDR1 is SGHTA and CDR2 is FQGTGA in the germline V gene. The CDR3 bases are TGTGCCAGCAGCTCGGGACTAACTGCCGGCTCCTACAATGAGCAGTTCTTC. Translating it yields CASSSGLTAGSYNEQFF.

This clonotype came up a few times. The chain uses TRBV4-3 and TRBJ2-3; TRBD2 agrees at 7 bases. From germline, CDR1 is LGHNA and CDR2 YSLEER. The CDR3 contains 16 residues. V trimming: 0 bases; J trimming: 6 bases; junction bases outside the gene matches: 9. The CDR3 DNA sequence: TGCGCCAGCAGCCAAGAAGTGGCGCGGGGGAGGGATACGCAGTATTTT. Amino acids: CASSQEVARGRDTQYF.

This clonotype was detected a few times. V usage is TRBV20-1 and J usage is TRBJ1-5; unclear D gene. Trimming left V 1 base short and J 0 bases short, with 7 bases between. The CDR3 has 14 amino acids. The germline CDR1 and CDR2 sequences are DFQATT and SNEGSKA (reference sequence). The CDR3 nucleotides are TGCAGTGCTAGAGCCGGGATTAGCAATCAGCCCCAGCATTTT. Encoded protein: CSARAGISNQPQHF.

J is TRBJ2-5 and V is TRBV28; 9 positions agree with TRBD1. The CDR3 runs 15 residues. V lost 5 bases to trimming and J lost 5 bases; unmatched junction nucleotides: 9. Germline loops: CDR1 MDHEN, CDR2 SYDVKM. CDR3 DNA sequence: TGTGCCAGCAGTCGCCCGGGACAGGGAGCGGAGACCCAGTACTTC. Amino acids: CASSRPGQGAETQYF.

The chain combines TRBV29-1 with TRBJ2-1; D is ambiguous. The CDR3 runs 13 residues. The V end was cut by 1 base, the J end by 8 bases, with 12 bases between. CDR1 and CDR2 from the germline V gene are SQVTM and ANQGSEA. CDR3 region: CSVEGSSSDEQFF. The CDR3 DNA reads as TGCAGCGTTGAAGGGAGCAGCAGCGATGAGCAGTTCTTC.